This T cell receptor beta chain comes out of a study of blood T cell repertoires in COVID-19 (dated by TCRdb to 2020 to 2021). General notes on the study: Collaborator samples came from the United States, Italy and Spain and covered acute and convalescent phases of COVID-19. The prospective study material was composed of cDNA or gDNA derived from T cells, B-cell-depleted T cells, or PBMCs. Subjects who had been exposed to COVID-19, were actively infected with it, or had recovered from it provided the deeply sampled blood TCRbeta repertoires that made up the dataset. The repertoires were made available in a free public database intended to serve as a resource for research on the immune response to SARS-CoV-2. Samples came from the ongoing ImmuneRACE study (first 160 participants) plus 1,254 subjects from 6 global collaborators. Sample metadata almost always included a de-identified subject ID, COVID-19 status, age in years and sex. Where available, HLA class I and class II types were obtained from metadata supplied by the sample provider rather than from assay-based typing. The research as a whole found: Clinical and demographic metadata were provided uncurated, with the amount varying by source and participant.

According to the germline V gene, CDR1 reads MGHRA and CDR2 reads YSYEKL. Trimming removed 1 base from V and 8 bases from J, leaving 21 bases between the germline ends. Including the terminal cysteine and phenylalanine, the CDR3 comprises 17 residues. Only the CDR3 part of the read is kept: 51 bases, read in frame from the first base. The immunoSEQ Assay, a bias-controlled multiplex PCR, was used to amplify TCRbeta CDR3 regions from genomic DNA. The original pipeline was this. The number of nucleated cells in each sample was estimated by amplification of reference gene primers within the assay. To quantify the absolute abundance of each unique TCRbeta CDR3 rearrangement, sequence reads were collapsed and filtered. Productive Simpson clonality was computed per sample as the square root of Simpson's diversity index over productive rearrangements. The table was pulled from immuneACCESS by TCRdb, which kept in-frame rearrangements only. Such tables lose some clones; where checked, under half of the loss comes from unresolved V genes, and the rest has no known cause. The D gene and trimming were derived from the DNA, and the V and J assignments and clone size from that table. The sample data list around 280,000 clones, and about 90% of these were observed just once. The ten largest clones represent about 1.5% of the sample.

Participants in the prospective study were enrolled through a virtual design, were aged about 18 to 100 years, and lived in fewer than 30 United States geographic areas. Cohort assignment in the prospective study relied on participant-reported clinical history from a screening survey and a study questionnaire. Mobile phlebotomists in the prospective study collected whole blood, serum and a nasopharyngeal or oropharyngeal swab from every participant. Prospective study participants could optionally give additional blood draws and questionnaires over an approximately two-month period. Before DNA extraction, blood samples from the prospective study were shipped at room temperature or frozen. A word on this clone: This clone's antigen is unknown. The sample holds no much larger clone one base away, and base qualities are not on file.

This clonotype was sampled from a woman between 18 and 29 years old with acute COVID-19. The chain joins TRBV4-1 to TRBJ2-1, with TRBD2 tentatively as D gene (6 bases match). The sequenced sample was PBMCs or T cells enriched from blood (not recorded which). At the DNA level, the sequence is TGCGCCAGCAGCCAAGGGGGACTTTCTCGGCCCTTGGATGAGCAGTTCTTC. This translates into CASSQGGLSRPLDEQFF.